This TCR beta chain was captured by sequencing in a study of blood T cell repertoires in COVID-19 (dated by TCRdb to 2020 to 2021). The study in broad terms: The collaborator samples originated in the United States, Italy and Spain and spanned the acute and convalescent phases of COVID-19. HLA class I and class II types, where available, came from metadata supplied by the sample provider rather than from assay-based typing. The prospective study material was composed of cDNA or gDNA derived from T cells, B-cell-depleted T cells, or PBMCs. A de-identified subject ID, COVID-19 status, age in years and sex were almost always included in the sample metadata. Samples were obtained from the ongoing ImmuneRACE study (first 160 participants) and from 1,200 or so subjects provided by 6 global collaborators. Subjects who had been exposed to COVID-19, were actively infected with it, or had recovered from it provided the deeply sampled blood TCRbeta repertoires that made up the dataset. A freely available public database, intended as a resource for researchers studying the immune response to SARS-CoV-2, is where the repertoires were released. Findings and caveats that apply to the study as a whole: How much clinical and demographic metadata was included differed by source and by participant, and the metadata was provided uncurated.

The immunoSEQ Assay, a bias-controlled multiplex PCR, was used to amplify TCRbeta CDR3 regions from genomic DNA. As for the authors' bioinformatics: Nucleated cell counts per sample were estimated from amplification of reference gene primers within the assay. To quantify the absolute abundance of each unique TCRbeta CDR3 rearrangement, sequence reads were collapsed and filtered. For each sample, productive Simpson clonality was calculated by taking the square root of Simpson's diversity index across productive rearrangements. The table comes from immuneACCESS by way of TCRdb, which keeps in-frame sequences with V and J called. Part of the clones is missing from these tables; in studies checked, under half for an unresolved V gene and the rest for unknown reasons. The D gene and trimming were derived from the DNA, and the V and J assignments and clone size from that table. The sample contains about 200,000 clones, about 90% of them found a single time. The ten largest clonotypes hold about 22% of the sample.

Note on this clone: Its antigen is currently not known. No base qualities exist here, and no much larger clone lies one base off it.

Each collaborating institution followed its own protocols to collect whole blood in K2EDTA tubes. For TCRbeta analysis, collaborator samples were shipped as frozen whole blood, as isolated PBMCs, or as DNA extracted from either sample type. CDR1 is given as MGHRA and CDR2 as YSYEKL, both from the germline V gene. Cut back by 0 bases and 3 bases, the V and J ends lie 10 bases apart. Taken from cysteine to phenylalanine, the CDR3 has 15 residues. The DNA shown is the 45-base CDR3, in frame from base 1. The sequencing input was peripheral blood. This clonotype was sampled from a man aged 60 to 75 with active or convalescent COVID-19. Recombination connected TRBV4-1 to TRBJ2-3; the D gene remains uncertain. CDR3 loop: CASSQDQAATDTQYF. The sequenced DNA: TGCGCCAGCAGCCAAGATCAGGCAGCAACAGATACGCAGTATTTT.